These 20 T cell receptor beta chains came from one sample sequenced in a study of Tregs in tolerant kidney transplant recipients. Sequencing used immunoSEQ multiplex PCR; TCRdb keeps in-frame clones, though not all of them. Altogether about 240,000 clones are present, more than 65% being singletons, with the ten largest covering less than 0.75%. The material sequenced was CD4+ T cells from blood. The receptor set was obtained from a human donor in good health.

Comments on this clone: One junction end does not reproduce the germline sequence, and a read error may be involved. The same CDR3 can be traced to other DNA sequences in this sample. The V gene is TRBV4-1, the J gene TRBJ1-5; D is unclear. Per germline, CDR1 MGHRA and CDR2 YSYEKL. This CDR3 comprises 13 residues. CDR3 in DNA: TGCGCCAGCAGACGAGGGCCCAATCAGCCCCAGCACTTT. Translated: CASRRGPNQPQHF.

The chain uses TRBV27 and TRBJ1-2; 8 nucleotides agree with TRBD1. This CDR3 has 15 residues. In germline, CDR1 is MNHEY, CDR2 SMNVEV (reference sequence). After removal of 3 bases from V and 7 bases from J, the junction contained 10 bases not matched to a gene. CDR3 loop: CASSLNGRGRVGYTF. CDR3 coding DNA: TGTGCCAGCAGTTTGAATGGCAGGGGGCGCGTTGGCTACACCTTC.

This chain links TRBV7-2 with TRBJ2-7; possible D gene TRBD2, 5 bases. The CDR3 consists of 14 residues. The germline CDR1 and CDR2 sequences are SGHTA and FQGNSA. The V end was cut by 4 bases, the J end by 0 bases, with 10 bases between. CDR3 protein: CASSSDWSSYEQYF. The CDR3 coding sequence is TGTGCCAGCAGCTCGGACTGGAGCTCCTACGAGCAGTACTTC.

The rearrangement links TRBV6-4 to TRBJ1-6; the match to TRBD1 covers 8 bases. From germline, CDR1 is MRHNA and CDR2 SNTAGT. V gave up 0 bases and J gave up 13 bases; unmatched junction bases: 8. The CDR3 extends over 15 amino acids. CDR3 region: CASSDSGQGRTPLHF. For the CDR3, the DNA is TGTGCCAGCAGTGACTCCGGACAGGGAAGAACTCCCCTCCACTTT.

The chain employs TRBV5-6 and TRBJ1-4, with a possible D match to TRBD1 (5 bases). The CDR3 extends over 16 amino acids. Germline loops: CDR1 SGHDT, CDR2 YYEEEE. V lost 2 bases to trimming and J lost 4 bases, with 15 bases between them. The CDR3 is CASSLRVDTVNEKLFF. The CDR3 bases are TGTGCCAGCAGCTTAAGGGTGGACACGGTTAATGAAAAACTGTTTTTT.

The J gene is TRBJ2-5, the V gene TRBV25-1; 9 nucleotides agree with TRBD2. Germline V gene sequence: CDR1 MGHDK, CDR2 SYGVNS. The CDR3 covers 14 residues. Trimming cost V 6 bases and J 5 bases; bases outside gene matches: 7. The CDR3 reads CASRRAGGRETQYF. For the CDR3, the DNA is TGTGCCAGCAGGAGAGCGGGAGGTCGGGAGACCCAGTACTTC. Together with reference TRBV25-1 and TRBJ2-5, the CDR3 gives the full variable domain: EADIYQTPRYLVIGTGKKITLECSQTMGHDKMYWYQQDPGMELHLIHYSYGVNSTEKGDLSSESTVSRIRTEHFPLTLESARPSHTSQYLCASRRAGGRETQYFGPGTRLLVL.

This chain connects TRBV5-1 to TRBJ1-6; 7 bases are a match to TRBD1. The CDR3 is 15 residues long. After removal of 0 bases from V and 10 bases from J, the junction contained 7 bases not matched to a gene. Germline CDR1 is SGHRS and CDR2 is YFSETQ. CDR3 in amino acids: CASSLADRDVSPLHF. The DNA of the CDR3 is TGCGCCAGCAGCTTGGCAGACAGGGATGTATCACCCCTCCACTTT.

The chain joins TRBV5-1 to TRBJ2-5, with 7 bases matching TRBD1. This CDR3 has 12 residues. Germline V gene data show CDR1 as SGHRS and CDR2 as YFSETQ. J was trimmed by 5 bases and V by 7 bases; bases with no gene match: 5. The CDR3 DNA follows: TGCGCCAGCGGACAGGAGCTGGAGACCCAGTACTTC. Encoded protein: CASGQELETQYF. The full variable domain, rest sourced from reference TRBV5-1 and TRBJ2-5, is KAGVTQTPRYLIKTRGQQVTLSCSPISGHRSVSWYQQTPGQGLQFLFEYFSETQRNKGNFPGRFSGRQFSNSRSEMNVSTLELGDSALYLCASGQELETQYFGPGTRLLVL.

The chain is built from TRBV2 and TRBJ1-4; D is uncertain. Germline CDR1 is SNHLY and CDR2 is FYNNEI. The V and J ends lost 7 bases and 0 bases respectively, with 9 bases between them. The CDR3 covers 14 residues. The CDR3 here is CASIGTATNEKLFF. The CDR3 DNA is TGTGCCAGCATCGGAACAGCAACTAATGAAAAACTGTTTTTT.

A few counts support this clone. This chain links TRBV10-2 with TRBJ2-3; 7 nucleotides line up with TRBD2. This CDR3 has 14 residues. Trimming took 8 bases from V and 5 from J; bases not matched to a gene: 10. Looked up from germline, CDR1 is WSHSY and CDR2 is SAAADI. The CDR3 here is CASALRGGRDTQYF. DNA of the CDR3: TGCGCCAGCGCCCTGAGGGGCGGGAGAGATACGCAGTATTTT.

This clone was seen a single time. V usage is TRBV4-1 and J usage is TRBJ1-1; D may be TRBD1 (6 bases). Trimming removed 4 bases at V and 0 bases at J, with 15 bases between. Per germline, CDR1 MGHRA and CDR2 YSYEKL. The CDR3 covers 16 residues. The CDR3 sequence: CASSPSGGAMNTEAFF. The CDR3 bases are TGCGCCAGCAGCCCATCGGGGGGGGCAATGAACACTGAAGCTTTCTTT.

This chain links TRBV4-1 with TRBJ1-2, with TRBD1 as a possible D gene (5 bases). The CDR3 has 15 residues. The V gene's germline CDR1 is MGHRA and CDR2 YSYEKL. The germline V and J ends were trimmed by 4 bases and 2 bases, with 14 bases remaining between them. The CDR3 sequence is CASSLLGRGNYGYTF. In DNA form, the CDR3 reads TGCGCCAGCAGCCTTTTAGGACGGGGGAACTATGGCTACACCTTC.

About this clone: Other DNA sequences in the sample encode the same CDR3. The CDR3 region has the DNA TGTGCCAGCGGGGAAGGAGGGGGCGGGGATACGCAGTATTTT. It yields the protein CASGEGGGGDTQYF. J is TRBJ2-3 and V is TRBV13, with D perhaps TRBD1 (7 bases). Germline assignment: CDR1 PRHDT and CDR2 FYEKMQ (reference sequence). Trimming pared 8 bases from V and 6 bases from J, leaving 18 bases between. This CDR3 has 14 amino acids.

The chain recombines TRBV7-9 with TRBJ1-2; TRBD1 agrees at 8 bases. Germline V lookup: CDR1 SEHNR, CDR2 FQNEAQ (reference sequence). This CDR3 is 14 amino acids long. V lost 8 bases and J lost 1; bases outside the gene matches: 6. The CDR3 region is CASYQGAFNYGYTF. CDR3 nucleotide sequence: TGTGCCAGCTATCAGGGGGCCTTTAACTATGGCTACACCTTC. The full variable domain, in which reference TRBV7-9 and TRBJ1-2 provide the parts outside the CDR3, is DTGVSQNPRHKITKRGQNVTFRCDPISEHNRLYWYRQTLGQGPEFLTYFQNEAQLEKSRLLSDRFSAERPKGSFSTLEIQRTEQGDSAMYLCASYQGAFNYGYTFGSGTRLTVV.

The chain joins TRBV19 to TRBJ2-1; no clear D gene. The V gene's germline CDR1 is LNHDA and CDR2 SQIVND (reference sequence). CDR3 length equals 12 residues. V lost 0 bases and J 10 bases, leaving 7 bases between the germline ends. The CDR3 reads CASSIDLGEQFF. The CDR3 bases are TGTGCCAGTAGTATAGATTTGGGGGAGCAGTTCTTC.

The chain recombines TRBV7-3 with TRBJ2-5; TRBD2 is a possible D gene (6 bases). CDR1 is SGHTA and CDR2 is FQGTGA in the germline V gene. The CDR3 totals 16 residues. V was shortened by 5 bases and J by 11 bases, with 27 bases between the two germline ends. The CDR3 reads CASSPTAVSGLGTQYF. In nucleotides, the CDR3 is TGTGCCAGCAGCCCCACCGCGGTCTCAGGCTTGGGGACTCAGTACTTC.

V and J are TRBV5-6 and TRBJ2-1; maybe TRBD2 (5 bases). Per germline, CDR1 SGHDT and CDR2 YYEEEE. The CDR3 contains 15 residues. V gave up 4 bases and J gave up 8 bases, with 19 bases separating them. CDR3 sequence reads: CASSILGQRADEQFF. The CDR3 bases are TGTGCCAGCAGCATACTAGGCCAGAGGGCCGATGAGCAGTTCTTC.

This chain joins TRBV2 and TRBJ1-2; the match to TRBD1 covers 9 bases. Losses at the gene ends were 5 bases for V and 8 bases for J; bases not matched to a gene: 12. The CDR3 is made up of 15 amino acids. Looked up from germline, CDR1 is SNHLY and CDR2 is FYNNEI. CDR3 in amino acids: CASSSGTGSFGGYTF. CDR3 DNA: TGTGCCAGCAGTTCCGGGACAGGGTCGTTTGGCGGCTACACCTTC.

The rearrangement joins TRBV18 to TRBJ2-4; either TRBD1 or TRBD2 may supply D (5 bases each). CDR3 size: 15 residues. With 2 bases removed from V and 1 base from J, the gap between germline ends came to 9 bases. Germline V gene data show CDR1 as KGHSH and CDR2 as LQKENI. CDR3 DNA sequence: TGTGCCAGCTCACCAGGGGGTCTCGCCAAAAACATTCAGTACTTC. It translates to CASSPGGLAKNIQYF.

The J gene is TRBJ2-1, the V gene TRBV21-1; the D call TRBD2 from the table was never checked on the DNA. TRBV21-1 is assigned pseudogene status. The CDR3 runs to 12 residues. The CDR3 sequence is CASSKWRFEQFF. The CDR3, as DNA: TGTGCCAGCAGCAAGTGGAGATTTGAGCAGTTCTTC.